Sequencing of this TCR beta chain was carried out in a study of cytomegalovirus exposure and HLA in healthy donors (dated by TCRdb to the late 2010s). General notes on the study: In an earlier analysis of several hundred of the donors, 250 to 350 Gb of sequence data and 117 million unique TCR beta sequences from about 190 million T cells were reported. Because of strong linkage in the cohort, roughly 5 DR-DQ haplotypes were treated as single units for association and clustering. All discovery cohort repertoires had been generated using a single sequencing platform. In a later analysis, previously published TCR beta repertoires from more than 500 donors were re-analyzed and high-resolution HLA genotyping was added so that TCR occurrence patterns could be studied. An early release covering 550 to 700 HLA-typed donors comprised about 300 gigabases of sequencing data and 65 million to 100 million unique TCR sequences. The number of donors typed differed by locus, with about 629-630 for A, B, C, DRB1 and DQB1, around 500 for DQA1, 606 for DPA1, and some 440 for DPB1. A separate validation cohort of over a hundred different subjects was used in addition to the roughly 640-subject first cohort. Across approximately 420 genotyped donors of the cohort, an average of roughly 230,000 unique TCR beta nucleotide sequences per donor were sequenced, and 15% to 20% of those sequences were non-productive. The later analysis used no new phenotypic data to find candidate immune exposures, relying instead on TCR beta sequences and their occurrence across donors. The T cell repertoires of 666 subjects were profiled by immunosequencing and related to cytomegalovirus serostatus. To decide whether each TCR beta V gene segment behaved as functional or pseudogenic, an earlier analysis of approximately 620 of the donors relied on high-throughput TCR beta sequencing. Donor age, sex, ethnicity and CMV serostatus were compiled alongside the repertoire data. The study was designed to test whether signatures of past pathogen exposure could be identified by cataloging public T cell receptors. The genetic ancestry cluster associated with self-reported Caucasian donors included around four fifths of the roughly 380 genotyped donors. HLA typing included class I and class II loci at four-digit resolution. In a later genetic analysis, genome-wide SNP genotypes for about three fifths of the roughly 670 donors were used, and that subset was treated as a discovery cohort. To predict cytomegalovirus infection status, the study brought together high-throughput TCR immunosequencing, statistical association of individual TCRs with disease status, and machine learning. What the study reported, not specific to this receptor: A later analysis found that most CMV-associated TCR beta chains appeared HLA-restricted, with HLA associations seemingly driven largely by CMV exposure. In a later analysis, about 17,000 TCR beta sequences were associated with specific HLA alleles at a false discovery rate of 0.05. In a later analysis, several top co-occurrence clusters were reported to appear linked to parvovirus B19, influenza, CMV and Epstein-Barr virus. The only immune exposure information available for the cohort was CMV serostatus. Only TCR beta chains were sequenced in this cohort, and the absence of alpha or paired-chain data limited detectable features. Three of the identified cytomegalovirus-associated TCR beta chains were confirmed in vitro to be specific for cytomegalovirus antigens. A later genetic analysis reported fewer N-insertions in productive TCRs among donors in an Asian-associated ancestry cluster than the roughly 690-donor mean. Seventeen rarely observed V segments, including chromosome 9 orphons, were excluded from the earlier analysis of some 590 of the donors because counts were too low. Correlated functional status among segregating V segments might reflect linkage disequilibrium, but an unknown experimental factor could not be ruled out. An association between a missense DCLRE1C variant and V-gene and J-gene trimming of TCR beta chains was found in a later genetic analysis and replicated in an independent cohort. The study gave a list of about 160 TCR beta chains associated with cytomegalovirus. In an earlier analysis of more than 500 of the donors, most TCR beta V segments appeared in productive rearrangements about 87% or about 30% of the time, broadly matching IMGT annotations. Cytomegalovirus status was reported to be diagnosed by the classifier with high specificity and sensitivity in both the original and validation cohorts. Compared with equally common non-associated chains, HLA-associated TCR beta chains in a later analysis were more clonally expanded and had lower generation probabilities. Presence/absence analyses assumed roughly uniform sequencing depth across donors, an assumption that may not hold. A further reported finding was that TCR beta sequences accurately predicted the HLA-A and HLA-B alleles for most subjects in the first cohort. According to a later analysis, TCR association rates differed among HLA loci, with DRB1 alleles showing the most associated TCRs and HLA-C alleles showing the fewest. Some IMGT-functional V segments, including TRBV6-2 and TRBV6-3, could not be distinguished by the 87-base-pair reads and were therefore excluded. HLA typing was unavailable for some donors at each locus, so association tests used only the typed subset. A group of highly shared sequence variants was considered likely to be a technical artifact of the sequencing pipeline. Strong co-occurrence of HLA alleles, especially DR and DQ, made assigning TCR associations to individual alleles difficult. The authors suggested that the approach could potentially be generalized to other disease states and immunological phenotypes. Most TCR sequences were seen in very few donors, while some public TCRs were found in many individuals.

Libraries were built with the immunoSEQ multiplex PCR assay. A mixture of 60 forward primers for TCR Vbeta segments and 13 reverse primers for TCR Jbeta segments was used in the multiplex PCR. The CDR3 region of rearranged TCR beta genes was amplified from genomic DNA with a multiplex PCR assay. The Illumina HiSeq System was used to sequence the amplified TCR beta libraries as 87-base-pair reads. Per the authors' processing: A later analysis tallied roughly 80 million unique TCR beta chains across the 610 or so repertoires, and approximately 12 million of those chains were shared by two or more donors. To remove PCR and sequencing errors, raw reads were error-corrected and collapsed into unique sequences using a nearest-neighbor algorithm that merged closely related sequences. V, D and J gene segments were assigned by aligning CDR3 sequences to IMGT reference sequences. For a sequence to be retained, a match of at least six nucleotides was required to both a V gene segment and a J gene segment. A rearrangement was called productive if the CDR3 had no stop codons and remained in frame with V and J, and every other rearrangement was called non-productive. CDR3 was defined according to IMGT convention as the region running from the second conserved V-encoded cysteine to the conserved J-encoded phenylalanine. The earlier analysis of more than 450 of the donors excluded sequences that lacked an unambiguous match to a single V gene segment. An earlier analysis of over 450 of the donors classified V segments as functional when productive rearrangements were above 56.7% and as segregating when the standard deviation between donors was above 5%. A statistical classification framework was built to diagnose cytomegalovirus status from the catalog of TCR beta chain sequences. In a later analysis, V and J genes were assigned by comparing TCR nucleotide sequences against IMGT/GENE-DB human TR gene sequences. A later analysis assigned CDR3 sequences and most-parsimonious VDJ recombination scenarios with the TCRdist pipeline. In a later analysis, each TCR beta chain was defined by its CDR3 amino acid sequence together with its V-gene family, and reads without a unique V-gene family were excluded. As a way to deal with suspected cross-contamination and a sequencing artifact, a later analysis dropped hundreds of nucleotide sequences that were highly shared and had low generation probability. In a later analysis, a clonal expansion index for each public chain was calculated from normalized within-repertoire ranks of inferred template counts. In a later analysis, generation probabilities were computed using a VDJ recombination model fitted to out-of-frame rearrangements, and the results were checked against IGoR. Hypergeometric tests were used in a later analysis to score TCR-TCR, TCR-HLA and TCR-CMV co-occurrence, with a repertoire-size bias correction applied to the TCR pairs. To estimate false discovery rates, a later analysis permuted the HLA or CMV assignments 20 times. In a later analysis, co-occurring TCRs were grouped using DBSCAN, with TCRdist sequence similarity added in when clustering inside HLA-allele-positive subsets. Repertoires with fewer than 30,000 or more than 120,000 public chains, plus five repertoires with anomalous nucleotide sharing, were excluded from co-occurrence clustering. TCRdb limited this immuneACCESS table to in-frame rearrangements with V and J called. A share of clones is missing; checked studies link under half to unresolved V genes, and the rest is unexplained. The DNA gave D and trimming, while V, J and clone size come from that table. Within this sample are around 130,000 clones, with over 60% of them counted one time only. The leading ten clones occupy over 0.9% of the sample.

The CDR3 spans 16 residues, from the cysteine through the phenylalanine. Here the CDR3 DNA is all that survives: 48 bases in frame from base 1. In the germline V gene, CDR1 corresponds to SGHRS and CDR2 to YFSETQ. Clipping removes 1 base from V and 8 bases from J, with 7 as the unmatched junction base count. This clone was seen once. It lacks a known antigen. No much larger clone is present one base from it, and per-base qualities are unavailable. The cohort comprised 670 or so healthy bone marrow donors. At the time of sampling, every cohort member was nominally healthy, though immune exposures that went unrecorded were likely present. CMV serostatus was positive for about 290 and negative for about 55% of the roughly 670 cohort members, and was not recorded for this donor. Every donor gave a peripheral blood sample, and the peripheral blood mononuclear cells from that sample were used for TCR beta sequencing. Genomic DNA extraction from the blood cell samples was performed with the Qiagen DNeasy Blood Extraction Kit.

The chain uses TRBV5-1 and TRBJ2-1; 12 bases in the middle match TRBD2. The TCR originated in a human donor in good health. Material: PBMCs. The CDR3 region has the sequence CASSLSLAGGNYEQFF. The sequence in DNA is TGCGCCAGCAGCTTGTCACTAGCGGGGGGTAATTATGAGCAGTTCTTC.